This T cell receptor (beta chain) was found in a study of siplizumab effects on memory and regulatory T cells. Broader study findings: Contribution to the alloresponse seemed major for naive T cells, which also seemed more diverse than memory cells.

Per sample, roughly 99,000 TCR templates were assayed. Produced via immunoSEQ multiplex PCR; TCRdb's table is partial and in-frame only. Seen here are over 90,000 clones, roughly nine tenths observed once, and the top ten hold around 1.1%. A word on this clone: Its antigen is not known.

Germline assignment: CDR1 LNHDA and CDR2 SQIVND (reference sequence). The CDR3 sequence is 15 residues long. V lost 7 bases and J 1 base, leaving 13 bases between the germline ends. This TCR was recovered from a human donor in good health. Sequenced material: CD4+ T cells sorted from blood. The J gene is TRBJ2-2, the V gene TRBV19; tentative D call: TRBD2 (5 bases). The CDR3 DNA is TGTGCCAGTAAGAGCGGATCATTGAACACCGGGGAGCTGTTTTTT. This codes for CASKSGSLNTGELFF.